This passage covers 17 T cell receptor beta chains from one sample sequenced in a study of CD8+CD57+ T cells in acquired aplastic anemia listed by TCRdb under 2018. The reads were generated on an Illumina HiSeq 2000. Genomic DNA served as template for TCR beta VDJ combination and CDR3 sequence profiling. TCRdb applied fastp at Q25 and MiXCR to the public reads, then kept only in-frame beta chains. Rows matching on CDR3 protein sequence are summarized as one entry with the most common DNA and genes. The sample table lists about 180,000 distinct CDR3 sequences, 46% of them with a count of one. The ten largest clones add up to 2.9% of the sample. Sequenced sample: sorted CD4+, CD8+, or CD8+CD57+ T cells (not recorded which) from PBMCs. The receptors were sampled from a human donor in good health.

CDR3 DNA sequence: TGTGCCTGGACCGTAGCGGGAGGGAGAGAGACCCAGTACTTC. This gives the protein CAWTVAGGRETQYF. The chain is built from TRBV30 and TRBJ2-5, with 11 bases lining up with TRBD2. Germline CDR1 is GTSNPN and CDR2 is SVGIG (reference sequence). The CDR3 is 14 residues long. Trimming at V came to 4 bases and at J to 4 bases, leaving 5 bases not matched to a gene.

V gene TRBV7-8 combines with J gene TRBJ1-2; TRBD1 is a possible D gene (5 bases). The CDR3 totals 13 residues. The germline CDR1 and CDR2 sequences are SGHVS and FQNEAQ. V shed 5 bases and J shed 4 bases, with 11 bases lying between them. The CDR3 DNA sequence: TGTGCCAGCAGCCAACGGGGGGGCTATGGCTACACCTTC. Its translation: CASSQRGGYGYTF.

This clonotype was observed a few times. The genes are TRBV25-1 and TRBJ2-2; unclear D gene. The V end was cut by 6 bases, the J end by 7 bases, with 12 bases between. Germline CDR1 MGHDK, CDR2 SYGVNS. The CDR3 has 13 residues. CDR3 bases: TGTGCCAGCAGGTCGAGAGGCGGCGGGGAGCTGTTTTTT. As protein: CASRSRGGGELFF.

The V and J genes are TRBV4-2 and TRBJ2-7; TRBD2 might be the D (6 bases). The CDR3 is made up of 15 amino acids. V was cut by 1 base and J by 2 bases, with 12 bases left in between. Germline CDR1 is LGHNA and CDR2 is YNFKEQ. Here the CDR3 reads CASSQGTGEPYEQYF. The CDR3 DNA follows: TGTGCCAGCAGCCAAGGAACGGGGGAGCCCTACGAGCAGTACTTC.

This clonotype appeared a few times. This rearrangement joins TRBV2 to TRBJ2-7; tentative D call: TRBD1 (5 bases). Germline V gives CDR1 SNHLY, CDR2 FYNNEI. The length of the CDR3 is 13 residues. Trimming left V 6 bases short and J 1 base short, with 10 bases between. The CDR3 is CASRPDSSYEQYF. CDR3 bases: TGTGCCAGCAGGCCCGACAGTTCCTACGAGCAGTACTTC.

CDR3 sequence: CATRSTGLAGQETQYF. The CDR3, as DNA: TGTGCCACCAGATCCACGGGACTAGCGGGACAAGAGACCCAGTACTTC. The chain combines TRBV24-1 with TRBJ2-5, with 13 bases identical to TRBD2. CDR1 is KGHDR and CDR2 is SFDVKD in the germline V gene. CDR3 length: 16 residues. The V gene end was trimmed by 7 bases and the J gene end by 2 bases; junction bases not matched to a gene: 6.

In nucleotides, the CDR3 is TGTGCCAGCAGCTTTCGCGGAGGGGGTTTGGAGACCCAGTACTTC. Translation gives CASSFRGGGLETQYF. This chain joins TRBV7-3 and TRBJ2-5, with D tentatively TRBD1 or TRBD2 (6 bases each). Germline loops: CDR1 SGHTA, CDR2 FQGTGA. The CDR3 is made up of 15 amino acids. Trimming pared 3 bases from V and 5 bases from J, leaving 16 bases between. Looking up the rest from reference TRBV7-3 and TRBJ2-5 gives the full variable domain: GAGVSQTPSNKVTEKGKYVELRCDPISGHTALYWYRQSLGQGPEFLIYFQGTGAADDSGLPNDRFFAVRPEGSVSTLKIQRTERGDSAVYLCASSFRGGGLETQYFGPGTRLLVL.

This clonotype was seen many times. The V and J genes are TRBV7-9 and TRBJ2-1, with 9 bases matching TRBD2. The CDR3 totals 16 residues. After removal of 6 bases from V and 1 base from J, the junction contained 7 bases not matched to a gene. CDR1 is SEHNR, CDR2 FQNEAQ, per germline (reference sequence). The CDR3 DNA follows: TGTGCCAGCAGGCGTCGACTAGCGGTGTCCTACAATGAGCAGTTCTTC. It specifies CASRRRLAVSYNEQFF.

This chain uses TRBV11-2 with TRBJ1-2, with D tentatively TRBD1 (6 bases). V lost 5 bases to trimming and J lost 6 bases, with 19 bases between them. Germline CDR1 SGHAT, CDR2 FQNNGV. CDR3 length equals 15 residues. In nucleotides, the CDR3 is TGTGCCAGCAGCCTTCAATTCGGCGGGGGCGATGGCTACACCTTC. This translates into CASSLQFGGGDGYTF.

The V gene is TRBV3-1, the J gene TRBJ2-5; the D gene could be TRBD1 or TRBD2 (5 bases each). The germline CDR1 and CDR2 sequences are LGHDT and YNNKEL (reference sequence). V was pared by 1 base and J by 0 bases, with 12 bases between. This CDR3 contains 16 residues. The CDR3 DNA reads as TGTGCCAGCAGCCAAGTTACGGGACCAAACCAAGAGACCCAGTACTTC. This translates into CASSQVTGPNQETQYF.

V gene TRBV4-3 combines with J gene TRBJ2-7; TRBD1 matches 9 bases. Germline values: CDR1 LGHNA, CDR2 YSLEER. V shed 0 bases and J 2 bases; nucleotides not matched to a gene: 2. The CDR3 length is 15 residues. The CDR3 nucleotides are TGCGCCAGCAGCCAAGACCGGACAGGGGCCTACGAGCAGTACTTC. This translates into CASSQDRTGAYEQYF.

The gene calls are TRBV5-8 and TRBJ2-7; D remains unclear. Per germline, CDR1 SGHTS and CDR2 YDEGEE. The CDR3 has 12 residues. Trimming took 6 bases from V and 2 from J, leaving 9 bases between them. CDR3 amino acids: CASTYRPYEQYF. CDR3 DNA sequence: TGTGCCAGCACCTACCGGCCCTACGAGCAGTACTTC.

Here the CDR3 reads CSARGDWGLSNEQFF. CDR3 coding DNA: TGCAGTGCTAGGGGAGACTGGGGGTTGAGCAATGAGCAGTTCTTC. V is TRBV20-1 and J is TRBJ2-1; D may correspond to TRBD1 or TRBD2 (5 bases each). Germline CDR1 reads DFQATT; CDR2 reads SNEGSKA (reference sequence). The CDR3 length is 15 residues. V was cut by 3 bases and J by 6 bases, with 18 bases left in between.

This clonotype was counted between two and nine times. This chain joins TRBV12-3 or TRBV12-4 and TRBJ2-3; 7 bases line up with TRBD1. The CDR3 loop spans 16 amino acids. J was trimmed by 3 bases and V by 3 bases; bases with no gene match: 9. CDR3 nucleotides: TGTGCCAGCAGTTTCGAGACAGGGTTGTTTACAGATACGCAGTATTTT. Translating it yields CASSFETGLFTDTQYF.

The V call is TRBV7-6, the J call TRBJ1-1; D gene ambiguous. The CDR3 has 15 residues. V lost 5 bases and J lost 0, with 13 bases in between. Germline V gives CDR1 SGHVS, CDR2 FNYEAQ. CDR3 amino acids: CASSPGRAMNTEAFF. Here the CDR3 DNA reads TGTGCCAGCAGCCCTGGAAGGGCCATGAACACTGAAGCTTTCTTT.

As regards this clonotype: A junction end diverges from the germline sequence, so it may reflect a read error. V gene TRBV11-2 combines with J gene TRBJ2-5; D might be TRBD1 (5 bases). Germline V lookup: CDR1 SGHAT, CDR2 FQNNGV. The CDR3 spans 17 residues. CDR3 amino acids: CAGSLEGASVIQETQYF. CDR3 DNA sequence: TGTGCCGGCAGCTTAGAAGGGGCGAGTGTTATCCAAGAGACCCAGTACTTC.

This clonotype came up many times. The V and J genes are TRBV19 and TRBJ1-1; 8 bases agree with TRBD1. The CDR3 is 15 amino acids. Germline lookup yields CDR1 LNHDA and CDR2 SQIVND (reference sequence). With 9 bases clipped from V and 2 bases from J, the junction kept 11 bases outside the gene matches. The CDR3 DNA sequence: TGTGCCAGCAGACCGCGGGACAGGCTAAACACTGAAGCTTTCTTT. It yields the protein CASRPRDRLNTEAFF.